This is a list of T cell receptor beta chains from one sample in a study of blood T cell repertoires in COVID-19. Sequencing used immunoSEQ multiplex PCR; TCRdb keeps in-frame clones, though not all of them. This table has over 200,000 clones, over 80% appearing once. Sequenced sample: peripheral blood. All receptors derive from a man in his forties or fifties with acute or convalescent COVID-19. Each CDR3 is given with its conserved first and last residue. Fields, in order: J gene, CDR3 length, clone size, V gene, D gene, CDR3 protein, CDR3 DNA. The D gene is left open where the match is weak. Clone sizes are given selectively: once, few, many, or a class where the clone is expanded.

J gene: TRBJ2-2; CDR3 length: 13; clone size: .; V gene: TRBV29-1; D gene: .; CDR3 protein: CSARTSNTGELFF; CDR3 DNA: TGCAGCGCTCGGACTTCGAACACCGGGGAGCTGTTTTTT
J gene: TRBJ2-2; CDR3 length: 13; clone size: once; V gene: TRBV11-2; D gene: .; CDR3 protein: CASSLERTGELFF; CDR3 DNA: TGTGCCAGCAGCTTAGAGCGGACCGGGGAGCTGTTTTTT
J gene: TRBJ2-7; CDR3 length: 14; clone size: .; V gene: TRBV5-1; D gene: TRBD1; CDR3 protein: CASSARQGVGEQYF; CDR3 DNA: TGCGCCAGCAGCGCCCGACAGGGGGTCGGCGAGCAGTACTTC
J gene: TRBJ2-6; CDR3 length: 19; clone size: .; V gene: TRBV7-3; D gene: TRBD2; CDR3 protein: CASSFRSGGPVAGANVLTF; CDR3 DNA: TGTGCCAGCAGCTTTCGGTCGGGAGGGCCCGTAGCTGGGGCCAACGTCCTGACTTTC
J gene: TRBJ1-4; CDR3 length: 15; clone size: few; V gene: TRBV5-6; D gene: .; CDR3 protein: CASSLDRGNNEKLFF; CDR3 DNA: TGTGCCAGCAGCTTGGATCGGGGGAATAATGAAAAACTGTTTTTT
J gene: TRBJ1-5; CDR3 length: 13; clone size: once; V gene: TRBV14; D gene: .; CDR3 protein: CASSQTRGQPQHF; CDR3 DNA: TGTGCCAGCAGCCAGACCAGGGGCCAGCCCCAGCATTTT
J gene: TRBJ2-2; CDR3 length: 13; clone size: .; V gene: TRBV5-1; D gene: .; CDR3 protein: CASSLEATGELFF; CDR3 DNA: TGCGCCAGCAGCTTGGAAGCTACCGGGGAGCTGTTTTTT
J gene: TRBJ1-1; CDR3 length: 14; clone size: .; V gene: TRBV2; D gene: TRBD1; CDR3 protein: CASKDRGMNTEAFF; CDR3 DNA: TGTGCCAGCAAGGACAGGGGTATGAACACTGAAGCTTTCTTT
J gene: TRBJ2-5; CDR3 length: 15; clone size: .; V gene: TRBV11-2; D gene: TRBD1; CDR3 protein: CASSLEGTAGETQYF; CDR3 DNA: TGTGCCAGCAGCTTAGAGGGGACAGCTGGGGAGACCCAGTACTTC
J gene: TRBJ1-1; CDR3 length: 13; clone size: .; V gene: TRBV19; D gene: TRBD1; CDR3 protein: CASSSTGDTEAFF; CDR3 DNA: TGTGCCAGTAGTTCAACAGGGGACACTGAAGCTTTCTTT
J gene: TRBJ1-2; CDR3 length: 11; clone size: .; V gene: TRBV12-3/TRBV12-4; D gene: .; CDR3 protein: CAIGGVYGYTF; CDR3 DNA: TGTGCCATCGGAGGGGTGTATGGCTACACCTTC
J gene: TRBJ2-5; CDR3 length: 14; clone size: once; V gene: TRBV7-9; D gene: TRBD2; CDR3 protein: CASSLTSGRQTQYF; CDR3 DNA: TGTGCCAGCAGCTTGACTAGCGGGAGACAGACCCAGTACTTC
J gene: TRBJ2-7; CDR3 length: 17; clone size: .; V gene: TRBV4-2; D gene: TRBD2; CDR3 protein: CASSSNSAGGETYEQYF; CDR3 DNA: TGTGCCAGCAGCTCTAATTCAGCGGGAGGCGAAACCTACGAGCAGTACTTC
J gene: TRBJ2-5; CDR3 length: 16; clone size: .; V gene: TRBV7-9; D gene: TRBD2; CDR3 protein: CASSLELAVLGETQYF; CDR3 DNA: TGTGCCAGCAGCTTAGAACTAGCGGTACTTGGGGAGACCCAGTACTTC
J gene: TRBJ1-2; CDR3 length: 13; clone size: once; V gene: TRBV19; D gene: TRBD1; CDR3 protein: CASRVQGAYGYTF; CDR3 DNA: TGTGCCAGTAGGGTACAGGGGGCATATGGCTACACCTTC
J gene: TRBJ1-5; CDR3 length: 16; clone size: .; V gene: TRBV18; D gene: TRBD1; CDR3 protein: CASSPIPQGINQPQHF; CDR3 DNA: TGTGCCAGCTCACCAATCCCACAGGGGATCAATCAGCCCCAGCATTTT
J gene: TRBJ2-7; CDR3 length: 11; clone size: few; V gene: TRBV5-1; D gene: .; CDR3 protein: CASSGADEQYF; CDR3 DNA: TGCGCCAGCAGCGGGGCAGACGAGCAGTACTTC
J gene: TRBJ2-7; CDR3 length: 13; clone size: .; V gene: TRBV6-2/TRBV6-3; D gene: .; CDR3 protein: CASSYQGNYEQYF; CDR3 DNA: TGTGCCAGCAGTTACCAGGGAAACTACGAGCAGTACTTC
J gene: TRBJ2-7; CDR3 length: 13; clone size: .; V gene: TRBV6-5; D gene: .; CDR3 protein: CASSSPAGHEQYF; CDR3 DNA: TGTGCCAGCAGTTCCCCGGCGGGCCACGAGCAGTACTTC
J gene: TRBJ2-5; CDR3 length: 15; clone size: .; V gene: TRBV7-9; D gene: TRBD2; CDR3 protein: CASSFGTSGYETQYF; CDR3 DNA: TGTGCCAGCAGCTTTGGGACTAGTGGGTATGAGACCCAGTACTTC
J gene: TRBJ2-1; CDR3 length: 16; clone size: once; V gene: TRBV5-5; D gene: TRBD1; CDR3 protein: CASSFTGGPTYNEQFF; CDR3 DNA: TGTGCCAGCAGCTTTACAGGGGGCCCCACCTACAATGAGCAGTTCTTC
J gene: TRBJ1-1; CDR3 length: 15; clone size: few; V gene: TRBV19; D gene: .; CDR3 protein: CASRKAGNMNTEAFF; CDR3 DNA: TGTGCCAGTAGAAAGGCAGGCAACATGAACACTGAAGCTTTCTTT
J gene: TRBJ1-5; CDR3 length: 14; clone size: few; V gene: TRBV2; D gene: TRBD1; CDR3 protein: CASNGDRVDQPQHF; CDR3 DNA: TGTGCCAGCAATGGAGACAGGGTCGATCAGCCCCAGCATTTT
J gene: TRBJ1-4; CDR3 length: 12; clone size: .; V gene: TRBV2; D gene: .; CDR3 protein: CASSVWSEKLFF; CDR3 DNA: TGTGCCAGCAGTGTTTGGAGTGAAAAACTGTTTTTT
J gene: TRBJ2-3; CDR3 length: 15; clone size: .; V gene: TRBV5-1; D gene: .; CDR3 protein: CASKGASVSTDTQYF; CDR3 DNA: TGCGCCAGCAAGGGAGCTAGCGTAAGCACAGATACGCAGTATTTT
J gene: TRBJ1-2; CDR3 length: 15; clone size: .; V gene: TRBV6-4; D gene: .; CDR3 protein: CASSDSGTGDYGYTF; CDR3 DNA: TGTGCCAGCAGTGACTCGGGAACAGGCGACTATGGCTACACCTTC
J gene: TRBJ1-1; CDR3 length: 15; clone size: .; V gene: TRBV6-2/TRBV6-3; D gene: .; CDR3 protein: CASSYQGPVRTEAFF; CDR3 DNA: TGTGCCAGCAGTTATCAGGGGCCAGTGAGGACTGAAGCTTTCTTT
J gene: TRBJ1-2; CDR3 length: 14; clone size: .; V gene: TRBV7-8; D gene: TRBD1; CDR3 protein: CASSRDSISYGYTF; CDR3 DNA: TGTGCCAGCAGTCGGGACAGCATTTCCTATGGCTACACCTTC
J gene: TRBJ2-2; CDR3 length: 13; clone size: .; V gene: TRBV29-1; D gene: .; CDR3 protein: CSVDGQNTGELFF; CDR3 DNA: TGCAGCGTCGATGGACAGAACACCGGGGAGCTGTTTTTT
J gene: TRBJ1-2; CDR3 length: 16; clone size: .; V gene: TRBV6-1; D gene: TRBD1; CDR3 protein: CASSDPGQGALGGYTF; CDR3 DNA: TGTGCCAGCAGTGATCCGGGACAGGGGGCCCTGGGTGGCTACACCTTC
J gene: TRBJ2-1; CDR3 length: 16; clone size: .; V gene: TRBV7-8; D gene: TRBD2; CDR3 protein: CASSLVGTSRYNEQFF; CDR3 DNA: TGTGCCAGCAGCTTGGTGGGGACTAGTCGGTACAATGAGCAGTTCTTC
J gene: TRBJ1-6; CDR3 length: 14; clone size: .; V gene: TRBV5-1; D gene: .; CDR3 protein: CASRGSPGDSPLHF; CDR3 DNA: TGCGCCAGCAGAGGGTCTCCGGGGGACTCACCCCTCCACTTT
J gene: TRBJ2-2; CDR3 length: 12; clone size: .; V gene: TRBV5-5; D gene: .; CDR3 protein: CASDSLAGELFF; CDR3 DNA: TGTGCCAGCGACTCCCTTGCCGGGGAGCTGTTTTTT
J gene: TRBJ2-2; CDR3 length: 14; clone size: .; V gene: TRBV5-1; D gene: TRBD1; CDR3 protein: CASSSGGSTGELFF; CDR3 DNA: TGCGCCAGTTCTTCAGGGGGCTCGACCGGGGAGCTGTTTTTT
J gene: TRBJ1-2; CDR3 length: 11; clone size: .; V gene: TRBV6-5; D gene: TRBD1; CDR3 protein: CASSRQGNYTF; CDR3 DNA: TGTGCCAGCAGCCGACAGGGGAATTACACCTTC
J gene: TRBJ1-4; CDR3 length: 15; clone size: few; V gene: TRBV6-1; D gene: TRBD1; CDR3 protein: CASRSRDRGGEKLFF; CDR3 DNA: TGTGCCAGCAGATCCCGGGACAGGGGAGGAGAAAAACTGTTTTTT